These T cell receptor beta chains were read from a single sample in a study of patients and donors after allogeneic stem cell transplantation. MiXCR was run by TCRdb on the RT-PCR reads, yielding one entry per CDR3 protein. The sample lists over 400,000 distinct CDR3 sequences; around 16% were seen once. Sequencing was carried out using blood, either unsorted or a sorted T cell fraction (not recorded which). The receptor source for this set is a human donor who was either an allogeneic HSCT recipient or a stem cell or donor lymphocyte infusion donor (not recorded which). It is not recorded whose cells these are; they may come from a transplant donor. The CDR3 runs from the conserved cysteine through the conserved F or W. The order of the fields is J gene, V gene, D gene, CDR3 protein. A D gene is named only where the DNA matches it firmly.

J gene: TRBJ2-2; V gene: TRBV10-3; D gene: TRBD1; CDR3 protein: CAIRKGQGNTGELFF
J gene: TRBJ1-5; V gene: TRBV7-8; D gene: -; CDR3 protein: CASSSLGGGQPQHF
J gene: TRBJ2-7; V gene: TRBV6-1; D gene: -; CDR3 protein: CASSRHPESGEQYF
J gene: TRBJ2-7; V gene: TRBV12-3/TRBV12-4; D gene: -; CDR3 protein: CASSPTPSYEQYF
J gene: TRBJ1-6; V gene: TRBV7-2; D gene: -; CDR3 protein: CASSLSRVSSPLHF
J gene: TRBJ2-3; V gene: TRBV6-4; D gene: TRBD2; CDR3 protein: CASSETRLAGGSTDTQYF
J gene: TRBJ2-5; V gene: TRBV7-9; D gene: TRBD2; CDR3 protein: CASSLPTGLAFEETQYF
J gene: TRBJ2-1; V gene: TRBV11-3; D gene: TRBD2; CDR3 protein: CASSLELAGASNEQFF
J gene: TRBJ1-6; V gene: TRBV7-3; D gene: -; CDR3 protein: CASSFSYNSPLHF
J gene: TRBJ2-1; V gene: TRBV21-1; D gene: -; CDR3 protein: CASSKEKEGSDEQFF
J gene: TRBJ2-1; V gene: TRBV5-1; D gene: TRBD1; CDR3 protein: CASSLDRGSNEQFF
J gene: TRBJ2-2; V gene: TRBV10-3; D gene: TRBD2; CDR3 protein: CAINSLAGAGELFF
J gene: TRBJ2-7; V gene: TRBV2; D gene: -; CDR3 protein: CASSEAWREQYF
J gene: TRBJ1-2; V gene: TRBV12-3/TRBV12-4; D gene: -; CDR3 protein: CASSFGAYGYGYTF
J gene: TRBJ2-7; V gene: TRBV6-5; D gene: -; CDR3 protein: CASSYPGREQYF
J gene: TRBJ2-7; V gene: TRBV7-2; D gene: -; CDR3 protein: CASSPQWPHYEQYF
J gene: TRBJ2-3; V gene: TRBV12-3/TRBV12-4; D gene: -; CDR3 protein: CASSLQDFTDTQYF
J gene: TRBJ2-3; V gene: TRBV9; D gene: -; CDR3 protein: CASSVETHWTDTQYF
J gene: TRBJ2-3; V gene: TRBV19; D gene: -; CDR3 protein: CASSIRTPAHTQYF
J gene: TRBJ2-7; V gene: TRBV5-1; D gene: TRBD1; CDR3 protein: CASALTGGAEYEQYF
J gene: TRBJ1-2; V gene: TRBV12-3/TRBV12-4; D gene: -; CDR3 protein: CASSFGESSYGYTF
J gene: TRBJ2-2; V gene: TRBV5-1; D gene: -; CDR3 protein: CASSTDMNTGELFF
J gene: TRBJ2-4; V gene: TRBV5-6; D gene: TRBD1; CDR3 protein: CASSPRTGYIQYF
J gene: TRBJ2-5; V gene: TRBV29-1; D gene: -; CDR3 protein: CSVGRSQETQYF
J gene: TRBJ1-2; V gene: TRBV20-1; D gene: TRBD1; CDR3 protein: CSAGNRGGYGYTF
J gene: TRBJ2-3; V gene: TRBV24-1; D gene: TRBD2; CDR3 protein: CATSDKGLARSTDTQYF
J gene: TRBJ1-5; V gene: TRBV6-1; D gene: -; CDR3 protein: CASSPRRLGGNQPQHF
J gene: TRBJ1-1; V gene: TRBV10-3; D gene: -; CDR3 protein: CAISQLRQGYTEAFF
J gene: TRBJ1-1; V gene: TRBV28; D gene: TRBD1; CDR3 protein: CASGTVNTEAFF
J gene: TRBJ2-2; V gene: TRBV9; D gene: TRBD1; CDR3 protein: CASSVGQGARVTGELFF
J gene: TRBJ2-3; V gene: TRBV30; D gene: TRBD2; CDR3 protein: CAWSWRGGDTQYF
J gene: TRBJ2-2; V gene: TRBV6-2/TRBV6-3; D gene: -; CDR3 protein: CASSYSIELAGELFF
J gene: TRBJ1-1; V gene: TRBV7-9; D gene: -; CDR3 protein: CASSLGAGVNTEAFF
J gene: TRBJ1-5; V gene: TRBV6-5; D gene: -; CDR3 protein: CASSYSVLQPQHF
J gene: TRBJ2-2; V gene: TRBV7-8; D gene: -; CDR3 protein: CASSLGPGTLGELFF
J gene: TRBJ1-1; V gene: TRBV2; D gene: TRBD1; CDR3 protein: CASRGKGAQTEAFF
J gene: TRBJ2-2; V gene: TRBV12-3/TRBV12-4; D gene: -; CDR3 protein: CASSLRVWSGELFF
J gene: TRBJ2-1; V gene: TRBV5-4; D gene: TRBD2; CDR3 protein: CASSWRGGDFGATEQFF
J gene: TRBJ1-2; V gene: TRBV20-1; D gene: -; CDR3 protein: CSGPNYGYTF
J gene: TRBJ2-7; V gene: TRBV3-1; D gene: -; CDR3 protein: CASSHHRVTYEQYF
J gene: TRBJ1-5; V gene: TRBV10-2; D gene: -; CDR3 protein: CASSESTQYNQPQHF
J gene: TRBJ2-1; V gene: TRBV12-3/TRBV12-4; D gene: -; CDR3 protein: CASSSPPGHLYNEQFF
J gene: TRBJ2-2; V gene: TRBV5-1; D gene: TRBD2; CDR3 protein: CASSPGLAGPNTGELFF
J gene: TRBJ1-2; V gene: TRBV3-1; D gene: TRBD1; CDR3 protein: CASSQRQGDYGYTF
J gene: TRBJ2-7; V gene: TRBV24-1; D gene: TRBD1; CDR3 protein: CATAEDRGYEQYF
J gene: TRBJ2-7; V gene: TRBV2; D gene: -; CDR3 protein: CASRAGWPSSYEQYF
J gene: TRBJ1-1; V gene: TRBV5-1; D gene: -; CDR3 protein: CASSLLGYRWMNTEAFF
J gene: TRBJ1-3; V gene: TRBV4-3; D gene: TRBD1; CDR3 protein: CASSHDRGSGNTIYF
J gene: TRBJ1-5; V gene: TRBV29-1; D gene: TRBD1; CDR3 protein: CSAWDRGNQPQHF
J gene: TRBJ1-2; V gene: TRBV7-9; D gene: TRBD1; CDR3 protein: CASSVPGQVYTF
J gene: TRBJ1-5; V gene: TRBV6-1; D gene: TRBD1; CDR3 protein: CASRRSGTDNQPQHF
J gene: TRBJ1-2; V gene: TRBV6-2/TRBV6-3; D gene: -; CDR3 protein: CASSYPSLGRPRQRNYGYTF
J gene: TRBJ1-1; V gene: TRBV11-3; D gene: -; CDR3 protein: CASSQPMGGGTEAFF
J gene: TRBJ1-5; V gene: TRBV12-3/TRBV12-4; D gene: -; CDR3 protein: CASSYGVQPQHF
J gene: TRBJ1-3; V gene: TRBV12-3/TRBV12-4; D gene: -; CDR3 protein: CASSDLWGAPGNTIYF